What follows are 18 T cell receptor beta chains derived from one specimen sequenced in a study of ipilimumab plus nivolumab after autologous stem cell transplantation. Method: immunoSEQ multiplex PCR; TCRdb's copy keeps in-frame clones and lacks some. The sample shows 37,000 or so clones, around 92% of them seen only once. This material consisted of PBMCs, taken in a trial of ipilimumab plus nivolumab as post-transplant consolidation. These receptors originate from a male donor with multiple myeloma.

The chain recombines TRBV5-4 with TRBJ2-5, with TRBD2 matching over 9 bases. Gene TRBJ2-7 matches the end of the DNA better, so the J call may be wrong. The CDR3 sequence is 14 residues long. The germline CDR1 and CDR2 sequences are SGHNT and YYREEE (reference sequence). CDR3 bases: TGTGCCAGCAACCCGACGACTAGCGGCGACGAGCAGTACTTC. Translating it yields CASNPTTSGDEQYF.

This clone was detected once. The V call is TRBV10-2, the J call TRBJ1-2, with 8 bases lining up with TRBD1. The V and J ends lost 8 bases and 1 base, in that order; junction bases with no gene match: 9. This CDR3 is built from 15 residues. From germline, CDR1 is WSHSY and CDR2 SAAADI. CDR3 nucleotide sequence: TGCGCCAGCGTAGCACTGACAGGGGTTAACTATGGCTACACCTTC. Translation gives CASVALTGVNYGYTF.

The chain uses TRBV18 and TRBJ1-1, with a weak D call TRBD1 (5 bases). The CDR3 spans 14 residues. V gave up 1 base and J gave up 4 bases, with 10 bases separating them. CDR1 is KGHSH, CDR2 LQKENI, per germline. CDR3 in DNA: TGTGCCAGCTCACCACGTCAACAGGTCACTGAAGCTTTCTTT. Translated: CASSPRQQVTEAFF.

This chain joins TRBV7-2 and TRBJ1-4; D not certain. This CDR3 comprises 14 residues. Deletions cut 4 bases from V and 0 bases from J, with 6 bases between. CDR1 SGHTA and CDR2 FQGNSA come from the germline V gene. In nucleotides, the CDR3 is TGTGCCAGCAGCTACGGGGCAACTAATGAAAAACTGTTTTTT. It encodes CASSYGATNEKLFF.

The count of this clone is one. The chain uses TRBV6-5 and TRBJ2-3; 8 bases map to TRBD2. This CDR3 comprises 14 residues. CDR1 is MNHEY, CDR2 SVGAGI, per germline. V was clipped by 5 bases and J by 4 bases; unmatched bases: 5. In nucleotides, the CDR3 is TGTGCCAGCAGTCAACGGCGGGGGGCAGATACGCAGTATTTT. This encodes CASSQRRGADTQYF.

This chain joins TRBV7-2 and TRBJ2-7, with D tentatively TRBD1 (6 bases). The CDR3 has 12 residues. Germline loops: CDR1 SGHTA, CDR2 FQGNSA. V was pared by 3 bases and J by 11 bases, with 14 bases between. CDR3 DNA sequence: TGTGCCAGCAGCTTTAACAGGGATCGTAAGTACTTC. This codes for CASSFNRDRKYF.

This clone has only one observation. In DNA form, the CDR3 reads TGTGCCAGCAGCTTCAAGAACGGGAGGTTCAATGAGCAGTTCTTC. It is translated as CASSFKNGRFNEQFF. The chain joins TRBV5-4 to TRBJ2-1, with TRBD2 identical over 7 bases. The J segment lost 6 bases and the V segment lost 2 bases, leaving 8 bases of the junction unmatched. This CDR3 spans 15 amino acids. Germline-derived CDR1 and CDR2 are SGHNT and YYREEE (reference sequence). Using reference TRBV5-4 and TRBJ2-1 for the parts outside the CDR3, the full variable domain is ETGVTQSPTHLIKTRGQQVTLRCSSQSGHNTVSWYQQALGQGPQFIFQYYREEENGRGNFPPRFSGLQFPNYSSELNVNALELDDSALYLCASSFKNGRFNEQFFGPGTRLTVL.

The rearrangement uses TRBV15 and TRBJ2-2; 8 bases are a match to TRBD1. J lost 5 bases, V lost 4 bases, and 3 bases had no gene match. Germline V gene lookup returns CDR1 LNHNV and CDR2 YYDKDF (reference sequence). There are 14 residues in the CDR3. The CDR3: CATSKDRVTGELFF. For the CDR3, the DNA is TGTGCCACCAGCAAGGACAGGGTAACCGGGGAGCTGTTTTTT.

This rearrangement joins TRBV2 to TRBJ1-5; TRBD1 agrees at 9 bases. The CDR3 spans 17 residues. Germline lookup yields CDR1 SNHLY and CDR2 FYNNEI. Losses at the gene ends were 6 bases for V and 6 bases for J; bases not matched to a gene: 15. CDR3 protein: CASSLSPGQGTGQPQHF. CDR3 coding DNA: TGTGCCAGCAGCCTCTCTCCGGGACAGGGTACGGGTCAGCCCCAGCATTTT.

This clone occurred a few times. This chain's CDR3 is CASSPSRASYNEQFF. The CDR3 nucleotides are TGTGCCAGCTCACCATCAAGGGCCAGCTACAATGAGCAGTTCTTC. The chain employs TRBV18 and TRBJ2-1, with D unclear. Germline lookup yields CDR1 KGHSH and CDR2 LQKENI. Trimming left V 2 bases short and J 3 bases short, with 11 bases between. The CDR3 has 15 amino acids.

V usage is TRBV5-1 and J usage is TRBJ1-2; TRBD1 matches 11 bases. Trimming removed 0 bases from V and 4 bases from J; junction bases left unmatched: 2. The CDR3 is 15 amino acids. Germline CDR1 is SGHRS and CDR2 is YFSETQ. CDR3 sequence reads: CASSLGGQGAYGYTF. The CDR3 bases are TGCGCCAGCAGCTTGGGAGGACAGGGGGCCTATGGCTACACCTTC.

The CDR3 is CASSSQGGAYEQYF. The DNA of the CDR3 is TGTGCCAGCAGTTCACAGGGGGGGGCCTACGAGCAGTACTTC. V and J are TRBV27 and TRBJ2-5; D perhaps matches TRBD1 (8 bases). The better agreement between TRBJ2-7 and the DNA end casts doubt on the J call. CDR3 length equals 14 residues. The germline gives CDR1 MNHEY, CDR2 SMNVEV (reference sequence).

The rearrangement links TRBV2 to TRBJ1-6; D ambiguous. CDR3 length: 15 residues. The V and J ends lost 1 base and 9 bases respectively, with 13 bases between them. CDR1 is SNHLY, CDR2 FYNNEI, per germline. CDR3 DNA: TGTGCCAGCAGTGAAGAGAGAGGGTTAGGTTCACCCCTCCACTTT. Translation gives CASSEERGLGSPLHF. The full variable domain, with the rest looked up from reference TRBV2 and TRBJ1-6, is EPEVTQTPSHQVTQMGQEVILRCVPISNHLYFYWYRQILGQKVEFLVSFYNNEISEKSEIFDDQFSVERPDGSNFTLKIRSTKLEDSAMYFCASSEERGLGSPLHFGNGTRLTVT.

The rearrangement joins TRBV5-1 to TRBJ2-3; no definite D call. Trimming shortened V by 0 bases and J by 4 bases, and 3 bases separated the two germline ends. The germline CDR1 and CDR2 sequences are SGHRS and YFSETQ. This CDR3 has 12 amino acids. The CDR3 DNA is TGCGCCAGCAGCTTGGGGGCAGATACGCAGTATTTT. Amino acids: CASSLGADTQYF.

V is TRBV4-1 and J is TRBJ2-1; TRBD2 aligns across 12 bases. CDR1 MGHRA and CDR2 YSYEKL come from the germline V gene. This CDR3 contains 18 residues. Trimming at V came to 4 bases and at J to 0 bases, leaving 7 bases not matched to a gene. For the CDR3, the DNA is TGCGCCAGCAGCCCTAGCGGGGGGGCCCCGGGCTCCTACAATGAGCAGTTCTTC. This encodes CASSPSGGAPGSYNEQFF.

V gene TRBV27 combines with J gene TRBJ1-6; D call uncertain. Looked up from germline, CDR1 is MNHEY and CDR2 is SMNVEV (reference sequence). Trimming took 5 bases from V and 0 from J, leaving 8 bases between them. The CDR3 has 15 residues. The CDR3: CASSSQVSYNSPLHF. CDR3 DNA: TGTGCCAGCAGTAGCCAGGTCTCCTATAATTCACCCCTCCACTTT.

This rearrangement joins TRBV4-2 to TRBJ1-1; D is unclear. The CDR3 extends over 14 amino acids. The V gene lost 6 bases and the J gene lost 0 bases, with 11 bases spanning the gap. Germline CDR1 LGHNA, CDR2 YNFKEQ. CDR3 sequence reads: CASREGSLNTEAFF. CDR3 coding DNA: TGTGCCAGCAGAGAGGGCAGTCTGAACACTGAAGCTTTCTTT.

This chain links TRBV19 with TRBJ2-3; D unresolved. The V and J ends lost 8 bases and 0 bases respectively, with 12 bases between them. This CDR3 has 14 residues. CDR1 and CDR2 from the germline V gene are LNHDA and SQIVND (reference sequence). CDR3 loop: CASAPASSTDTQYF. CDR3 in DNA: TGTGCCAGTGCCCCCGCCTCCAGCACAGATACGCAGTATTTT.